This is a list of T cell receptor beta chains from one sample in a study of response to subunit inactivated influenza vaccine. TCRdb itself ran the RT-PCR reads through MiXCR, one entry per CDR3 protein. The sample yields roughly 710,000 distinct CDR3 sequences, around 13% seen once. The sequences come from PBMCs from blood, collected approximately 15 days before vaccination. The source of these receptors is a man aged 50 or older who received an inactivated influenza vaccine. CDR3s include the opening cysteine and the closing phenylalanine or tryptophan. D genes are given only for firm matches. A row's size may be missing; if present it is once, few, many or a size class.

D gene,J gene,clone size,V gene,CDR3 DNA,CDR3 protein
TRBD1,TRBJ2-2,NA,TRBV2,TGTGCCAGCAGTCTTTTCAGGGGGCTTGGCACCGGGGAGCTGTTTTTT,CASSLFRGLGTGELFF
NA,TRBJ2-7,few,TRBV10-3,TGTGCCATCAGTTCGAAACAGGGTCTAAACGAGCAGTACTTC,CAISSKQGLNEQYF
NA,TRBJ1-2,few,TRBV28,TGTGCCAGCACCCTACGGCCGAACTATGGCTACACCTTC,CASTLRPNYGYTF
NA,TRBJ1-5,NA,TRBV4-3,TGCGCCAGCAGCGGGGGGGCTCCATGGAATCAGCCCCAGCATTTT,CASSGGAPWNQPQHF
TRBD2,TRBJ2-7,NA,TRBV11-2,TGTGCCAGCAGCTTGGGACTAGCGGGAGCCATAGGTCGAGACGAGCAGTACTTC,CASSLGLAGAIGRDEQYF
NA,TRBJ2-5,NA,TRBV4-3,TGCGCCAGCAGCCCCTCATGGGGCCAACAAGAGACCCAGTACTTC,CASSPSWGQQETQYF
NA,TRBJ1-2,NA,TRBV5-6,TGTGCCAGCAGCGCCGGGCTAGGGGGGAACTATGGCTACACCTTC,CASSAGLGGNYGYTF
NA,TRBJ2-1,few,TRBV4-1,TGCGCCAGCAGCCAATCACCAATGGGGAGCTCCTACAATGAGCAGTTCTTC,CASSQSPMGSSYNEQFF
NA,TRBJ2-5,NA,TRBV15,TGTGCCACCAGCAGGTTCCTTGGCCAAGAGACCCAGTACTTC,CATSRFLGQETQYF
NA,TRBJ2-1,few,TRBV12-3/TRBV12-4,TGTGCCAGCAGGAGGGGACTGGGGCAGTTCTTC,CASRRGLGQFF
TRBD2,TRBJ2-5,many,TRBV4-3,TGCGCCAGCAGCCAAGATTTGTTCGGGGGGGTTCTCCAAGAGACCCAGTACTTC,CASSQDLFGGVLQETQYF
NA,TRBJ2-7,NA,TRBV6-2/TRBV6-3,TGTGCCAGCAGGCCCCGGAGATCCTACGAGCAGTACTTC,CASRPRRSYEQYF
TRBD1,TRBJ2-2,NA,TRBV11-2,TGTGCCAGCAGCTTAGTCGGACAGGGCGGGGAGCTGTTTTTT,CASSLVGQGGELFF
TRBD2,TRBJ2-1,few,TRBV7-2,TGTGCCAGCAGGCCAATTAGCGGGAGGCGGGGGCATGAGCAGTTCTTC,CASRPISGRRGHEQFF
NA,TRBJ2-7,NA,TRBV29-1,TGCAGCGTATTAGACAAGCCCTACGAGCAGTACTTC,CSVLDKPYEQYF
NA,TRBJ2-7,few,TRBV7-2,TGTGCCGTTTCAAAGGGTCGAGGAGGGGACTACGAGCAGTACTTC,CAVSKGRGGDYEQYF
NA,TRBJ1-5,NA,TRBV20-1,TGCAGTGCTAGCACAGGGCTTCAGCCCCAGCATTTT,CSASTGLQPQHF
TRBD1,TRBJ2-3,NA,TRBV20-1,TGCAGTGCTAGTTCTCTGGGACAGGGGTTTTCAGATACGCAGTATTTT,CSASSLGQGFSDTQYF
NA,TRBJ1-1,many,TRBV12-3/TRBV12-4,TGTGCCAGCAGTTTGCTCCGGTCGAACACTGAAGCTTTCTTT,CASSLLRSNTEAFF
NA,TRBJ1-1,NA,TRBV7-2,TGTGCCAGCAGCTTGTTCGCCCAGGGAGGAACTGAAGCTTTCTTT,CASSLFAQGGTEAFF
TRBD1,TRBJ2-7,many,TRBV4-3,TGCGCCAGCAGCCAAGGTACCGCTGGGACAGCCTACGAGCAGTACTTC,CASSQGTAGTAYEQYF
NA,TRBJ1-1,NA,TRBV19,TGTGCCAGTAGTGCACAGAAGAACACTGAAGCTTTCTTT,CASSAQKNTEAFF
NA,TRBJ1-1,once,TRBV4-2,TGTGCCAGCAGCCAAGAAGGAGGGAGAGGCACTGAAGCTTTCTTT,CASSQEGGRGTEAFF
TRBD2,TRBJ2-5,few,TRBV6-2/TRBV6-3,TGTGCCAGCAGAGGACTAGCGGGACGTCTAAGCCAAGAGACCCAGTACTTC,CASRGLAGRLSQETQYF
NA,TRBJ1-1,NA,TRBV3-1,TGTGCCAGCAGCCAAGGGGGACGGAACACTGAAGCTTTCTTT,CASSQGGRNTEAFF
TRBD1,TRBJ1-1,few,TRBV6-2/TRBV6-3,TGTGCCAGCAACAGGGGTCCGCGCCTCTACGACACTGAAGCTTTCTTT,CASNRGPRLYDTEAFF
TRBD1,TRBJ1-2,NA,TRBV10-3,TGTGCCATCAGTGAAGGGACAGGATTCTATGGCTACACCTTC,CAISEGTGFYGYTF
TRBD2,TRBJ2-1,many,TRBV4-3,TGCGCCAGCAGTTTTGGGGGACTAGCGGGGTTCTCCTACAATGAGCAGTTCTTC,CASSFGGLAGFSYNEQFF
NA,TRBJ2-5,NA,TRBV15,TGTGCCACCGGTAACCAGAAGGAGACCCAGTACTTC,CATGNQKETQYF
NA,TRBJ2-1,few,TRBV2,TGTGCCAGCCGACCCTCAGGGGTTTCGTTTGAGCAGTTCTTC,CASRPSGVSFEQFF
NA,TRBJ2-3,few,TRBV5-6,TGTGCCAGCAGCTTTTTTTCTAGAGCTGATACGCAGTATTTT,CASSFFSRADTQYF
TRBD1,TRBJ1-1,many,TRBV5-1,TGCGCCAGCAGCTTGGGCGGGACAGGGGGCCCCTACACTGAAGCTTTCTTT,CASSLGGTGGPYTEAFF
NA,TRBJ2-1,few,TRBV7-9,TGTGCCAGCAGCTTTGGGCCTAACAATGAGCAGTTCTTC,CASSFGPNNEQFF
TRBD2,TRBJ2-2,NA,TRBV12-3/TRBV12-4,TGTGCCAGCAGTCTAGCGGGGGGGCTCACCGGGGAGCTGTTTTTT,CASSLAGGLTGELFF
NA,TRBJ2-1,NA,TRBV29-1,TGCAGCGTTGAACGTAGCCTTGGATTCAGTGAGCAGTTCTTC,CSVERSLGFSEQFF
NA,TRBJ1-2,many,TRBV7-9,TGTGCCAGCAGCTTAGGATCCGATGGCTACACCTTC,CASSLGSDGYTF
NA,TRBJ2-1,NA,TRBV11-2,TGTGCCAGCAGCCGGACGAGGACGTCCTACAATGAGCAGTTCTTC,CASSRTRTSYNEQFF
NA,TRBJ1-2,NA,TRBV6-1,TGTGCCAGCAGTGAAGCGGCGAGGTATTATTCCTATGGCTACACCTTC,CASSEAARYYSYGYTF
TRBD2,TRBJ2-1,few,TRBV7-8,TGTGCCAGCAGCGGGGGACTAGCGGGGGGGCTGGAGCAGTTCTTC,CASSGGLAGGLEQFF
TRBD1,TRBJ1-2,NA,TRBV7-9,TGTGCCAGCAGCCAAGGGGCCTCCGGGACAGGGACGGGCGGCTACACCTTC,CASSQGASGTGTGGYTF
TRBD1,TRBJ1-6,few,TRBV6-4,TGTGCCAGCAGTGAAAACACCCGACAGGGCGTTTCACCCCTCCACTTT,CASSENTRQGVSPLHF
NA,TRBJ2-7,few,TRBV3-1,TGTGCCAGCAGCCAAGACGGATCCCCCTCCTACGAGCAGTACTTC,CASSQDGSPSYEQYF
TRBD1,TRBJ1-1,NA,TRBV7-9,TGTGCCAGCAGCGCCTACCGGGACAGCACTGAAGCTTTCTTT,CASSAYRDSTEAFF
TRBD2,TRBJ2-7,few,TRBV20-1,TGCAGTGCGGACTCACTAGCGGGAAACTCCTACGAGCAGTACTTC,CSADSLAGNSYEQYF
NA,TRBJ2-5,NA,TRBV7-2,TGTGCCAGCAGCCCAAGCGGCCCAGAGACCCAGTACTTC,CASSPSGPETQYF
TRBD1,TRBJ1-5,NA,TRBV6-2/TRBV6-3,TGTGCCAGCAGTTACGACTCCGGGACAGGGGATAGCAATCAGCCCCAGCATTTT,CASSYDSGTGDSNQPQHF
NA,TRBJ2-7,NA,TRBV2,TGTGCCAGCCGTTATGTCTCCTACGAGCAGTACTTC,CASRYVSYEQYF
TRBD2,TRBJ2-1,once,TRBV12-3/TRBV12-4,TGTGCCAGCAGTTTAGGGAGCGGGGTCTACAATGAGCAGTTCTTC,CASSLGSGVYNEQFF
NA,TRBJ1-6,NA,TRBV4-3,TGCGCCAGCAGCCAAGGAGCTAGTATGGGGCGTTCACCCCTCCACTTT,CASSQGASMGRSPLHF
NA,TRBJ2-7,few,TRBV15,TGTGCCACCAGCAGAGCGGTGAATTACGAGCAGTACTTC,CATSRAVNYEQYF
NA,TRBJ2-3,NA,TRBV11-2,TGTGCCAGCAGCGTCAATTCCCTAGCCACAGATACGCAGTATTTT,CASSVNSLATDTQYF
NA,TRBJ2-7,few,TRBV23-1,TGCGCCAGCAGTCCGACAGTTGTTGGATTCTACGAGCAGTACTTC,CASSPTVVGFYEQYF
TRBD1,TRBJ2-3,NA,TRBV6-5,TGTGCCAGCAGTTACCCCGCCAGGACAGGGACGCAGTATTTT,CASSYPARTGTQYF
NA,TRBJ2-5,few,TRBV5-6,TGTGCCAGCAGCTTGGTCAGGGCCGGGGCCCAGTACTTC,CASSLVRAGAQYF
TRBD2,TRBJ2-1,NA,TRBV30,TGTGCCTGGTGGACTAGGAGTGAGCAGTTCTTC,CAWWTRSEQFF
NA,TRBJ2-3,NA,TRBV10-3,TGTGCCATCAGTGCTTTGGGGACCTACACAGATACGCAGTATTTT,CAISALGTYTDTQYF
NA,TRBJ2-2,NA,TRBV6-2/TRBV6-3,TGTGCCAGCAGTTACAATGCCCTGAGACCGAACACCGGGGAGCTGTTTTTT,CASSYNALRPNTGELFF